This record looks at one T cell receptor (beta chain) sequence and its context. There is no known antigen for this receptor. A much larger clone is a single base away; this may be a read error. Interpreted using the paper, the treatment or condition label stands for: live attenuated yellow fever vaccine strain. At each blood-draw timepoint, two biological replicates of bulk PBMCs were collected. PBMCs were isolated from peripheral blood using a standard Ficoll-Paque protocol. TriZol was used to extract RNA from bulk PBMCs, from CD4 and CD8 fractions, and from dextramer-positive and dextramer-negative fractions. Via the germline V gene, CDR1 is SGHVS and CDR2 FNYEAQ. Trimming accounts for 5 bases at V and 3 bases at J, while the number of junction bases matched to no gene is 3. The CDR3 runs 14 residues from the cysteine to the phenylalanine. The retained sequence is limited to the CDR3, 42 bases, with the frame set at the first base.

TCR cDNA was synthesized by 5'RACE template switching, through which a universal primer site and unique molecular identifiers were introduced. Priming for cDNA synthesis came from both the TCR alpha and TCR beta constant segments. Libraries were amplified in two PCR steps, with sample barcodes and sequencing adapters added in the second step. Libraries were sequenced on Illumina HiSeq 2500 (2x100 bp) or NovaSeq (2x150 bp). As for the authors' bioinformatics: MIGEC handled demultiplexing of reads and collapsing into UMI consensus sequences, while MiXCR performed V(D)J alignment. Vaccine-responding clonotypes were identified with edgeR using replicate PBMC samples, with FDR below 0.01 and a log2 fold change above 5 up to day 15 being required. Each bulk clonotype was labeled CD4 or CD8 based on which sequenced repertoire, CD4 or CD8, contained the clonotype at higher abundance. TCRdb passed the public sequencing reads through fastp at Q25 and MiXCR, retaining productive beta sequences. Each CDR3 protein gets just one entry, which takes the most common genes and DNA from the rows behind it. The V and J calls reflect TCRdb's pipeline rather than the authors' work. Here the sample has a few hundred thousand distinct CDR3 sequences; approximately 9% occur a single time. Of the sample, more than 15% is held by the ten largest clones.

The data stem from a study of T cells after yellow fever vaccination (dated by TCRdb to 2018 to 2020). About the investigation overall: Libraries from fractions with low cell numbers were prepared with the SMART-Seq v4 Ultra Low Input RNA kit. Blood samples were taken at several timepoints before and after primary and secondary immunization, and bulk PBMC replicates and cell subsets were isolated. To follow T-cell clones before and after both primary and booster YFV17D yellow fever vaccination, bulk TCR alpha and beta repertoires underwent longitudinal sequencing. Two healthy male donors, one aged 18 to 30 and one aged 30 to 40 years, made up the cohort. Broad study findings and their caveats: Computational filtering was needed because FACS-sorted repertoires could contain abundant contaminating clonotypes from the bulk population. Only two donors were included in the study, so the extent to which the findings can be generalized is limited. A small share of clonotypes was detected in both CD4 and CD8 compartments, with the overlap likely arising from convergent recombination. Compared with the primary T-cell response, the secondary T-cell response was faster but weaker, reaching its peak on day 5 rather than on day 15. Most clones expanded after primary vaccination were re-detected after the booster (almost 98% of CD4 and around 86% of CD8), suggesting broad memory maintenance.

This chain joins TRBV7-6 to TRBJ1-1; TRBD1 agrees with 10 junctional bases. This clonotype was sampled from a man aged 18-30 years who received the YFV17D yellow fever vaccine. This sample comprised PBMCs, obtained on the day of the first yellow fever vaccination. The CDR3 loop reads CASSAGQGDTEAFF. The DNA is TGTGCCAGCAGCGCCGGACAGGGGGACACTGAAGCTTTCTTT. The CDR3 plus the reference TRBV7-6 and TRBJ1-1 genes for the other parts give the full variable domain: GAGVSQSPRYKVTKRGQDVALRCDPISGHVSLYWYRQALGQGPEFLTYFNYEAQQDKSGLPNDRFSAERPEGSISTLTIQRTEQRDSAMYRCASSAGQGDTEAFFGQGTRLTVV.